This T cell receptor beta chain derives from a study of blood T cells in healthy people across ages. It was with a sample-barcoded 5' primer and a J-beta primer mix that a second PCR of about 7 to 12 cycles was run. TCRdb independently ran MiXCR on the 5' RACE reads; one entry per CDR3 protein. This table has about 930,000 distinct CDR3 sequences, 25% to 30% appearing once. This clonotype was counted ten times or more. This same sample was also part of a study on T cells of mothers and their children. That work adds: No clones detected were persistent microchimeric T cell clones.

The receptor's source is a woman between 40 and 50 years old in good health. The sample was blood.

CDR3 sequence: CASSTDRPVGEQYF. The CDR3 DNA reads as TGTGCCAGCAGTACAGACAGGCCAGTGGGCGAGCAGTACTTC. The chain couples TRBV6-2 or TRBV6-3 to TRBJ2-7; a weak D match, TRBD1 (6 bases). This CDR3 comprises 14 residues. In germline, CDR1 is MNHEY, CDR2 SVGEGT. With 5 bases removed from V and 6 bases from J, the gap between germline ends came to 17 bases.